The T cell receptor (beta chain) under discussion was sequenced for a study of CD8+ T cells in alopecia areata. General study results and limits: Scalp sample data also include resident alphabeta T cells from normal skin.

With respect to this clone: Its antigen is undetermined.

Germline V gives CDR1 SQVTM, CDR2 ANQGSEA. The CDR3 contains 15 residues. Trimming removed 1 base from V and 3 bases from J; junction bases left unmatched: 5. Specimens obtained from alopecia areata patients comprised lesional scalp punch biopsies and peripheral blood. cDNA prepared by RNA extraction and subsequent reverse transcription served as the template for sequencing. Sequenced by immunoSEQ multiplex PCR; TCRdb stores in-frame clones only, minus some. The sample has 120,000 or so clones, about 50% seen once. The sequencing sample was made of NKG2D-low CD8+ T cells sorted from blood. V and J are TRBV29-1 and TRBJ2-7; the match to TRBD2 covers 11 bases. The clonotype originates from a human donor with alopecia areata. CDR3 bases: TGCAGCGTTGAAGCCGAGGGACTAGCGGTCTACGAGCAGTACTTC. Translated, it gives CSVEAEGLAVYEQYF.